The entry below gives a single T cell receptor beta chain sequence along with its context. It has no known antigen specificity. No clone much larger than this one lies a single base away; base qualities are absent. The library was made by PCR. Data came from an Illumina HiSeq 2500. Unique molecular identifiers were incorporated into TCR beta cDNA libraries to reduce PCR and sequencing biases. Every 1 to 10 million input T cells yielded 500,000 or so cDNA molecules, meaning each molecule approximated one T cell. Patient libraries were prepared and sequenced with the same protocol used for the earlier healthy control dataset. Within a given batch, samples were prepared together, multiplexed and sequenced on the same HiSeq lane. Turning to the authors' computational methods: MIGEC handled the raw barcoded reads, throwing out single-read molecular identifier groups before consensus assembly and CDR3 extraction. VDJtools was used for post-analysis of the clonotype tables, with diversity normalized by down-sampling every dataset to the smallest sample size. In repertoire overlap clustering, CDR3 amino acid sequences, but not nucleotide sequences, were matched to correct batch-related cross-sample contamination. TCRdb cleaned the public reads at Q25 with fastp, built clones with MiXCR and kept in-frame beta chains. Rows merge per CDR3 protein into single entries with the most common DNA and genes. TCRdb, not the authors, supplied the V and J calls. The sample has fewer than 900,000 distinct CDR3 sequences on record, 46% of them singletons. Of the sample, roughly 4.5% falls within the top ten clones.

To demonstrate the VDJtools post-analysis software, TCR beta repertoires were profiled from the peripheral blood of about 13 young patients with multiple sclerosis. Multiple sclerosis patients were children and adolescents aged about 6 to 16 years. The sample comes from a study of post-analysis software for immune sequencing data (dated by TCRdb to about 2015). Concerning the study at large: Disease courses on record covered relapsing-remitting, secondary progressive and progressive-relapsing multiple sclerosis, though some patients had no subtype annotation. A subset of samples was prepared in parallel using single-end sample barcoding, then pooled and co-amplified after Illumina adapter ligation. The patient repertoires were set against under 12 previously published healthy control repertoires from donors whose ages ranged from about 6 to 25 years. Here is what the overall study found, with its caveats: Roughly 5 TRBV segments, including TRBV5-6, TRBV5-1 and TRBV20-1, were significantly more frequent in patients than controls. The control group was slightly older than the multiple sclerosis patient group. Significantly lower normalized Chao1 diversity was found in multiple sclerosis patients than in controls, suggesting substantial peripheral T-cell clonal expansion. Direct clustering with F measure revealed strong co-clustering of samples prepared in the same batch, which led to a batch-effect correction.

The germline V gene specifies SGHTA as CDR1 and FQGNSA as CDR2. The trim is 6 bases for V and 5 bases for J, with a gap of 11 bases between the germline ends. The CDR3 numbers 13 residues from cysteine through phenylalanine. The retained sequence is limited to the CDR3, 39 bases, with the frame set at the first base. The sequenced sample was blood. The chain is made from TRBV7-2 and TRBJ1-5; D gene: possibly TRBD1, on 6 matching bases. The source of this sequence is a girl aged 10-17 years with multiple sclerosis. The CDR3 reads CASSQGQYQPQHF. The bases read TGTGCCAGCAGTCAAGGACAGTATCAGCCCCAGCATTTT.